Presented here are 28 T cell receptor beta chains from one specimen sequenced in a study of blood T cell repertoires in COVID-19 (dated by TCRdb to the early 2020s). Libraries were prepared through the immunoSEQ multiplex PCR assay. TCRdb provides this immuneACCESS table in a form limited to in-frame rearrangements. Some clones are lacking; in checked studies, under half of them reflect an unresolved V gene, and why the rest are absent is not known. Counted in this sample were about 120,000 clones; 82% of them appeared once. 12% of the sample is in the top ten clones. Sequencing was performed on peripheral blood. The source is a human donor in a cohort sampled during active COVID-19.

The rearrangement joins TRBV6-6 to TRBJ2-5, with 13 bases aligning to TRBD2. The CDR3 runs 15 residues. Germline trimming cut 7 bases from V and 4 bases from J; bases unmatched to any gene: 6. In germline, CDR1 is MNHNY, CDR2 SVGAGI (reference sequence). The CDR3 sequence: CASKFGLAGAETQYF. CDR3 DNA sequence: TGTGCCAGCAAATTCGGACTAGCGGGGGCAGAGACCCAGTACTTC.

The genes are TRBV2 and TRBJ2-3; TRBD1 agrees at 8 bases. Germline trimming cut 6 bases from V and 2 bases from J; bases unmatched to any gene: 7. The CDR3 runs to 15 residues. The germline V gene encodes CDR1 SNHLY and CDR2 FYNNEI. CDR3 region: CASRVDRGPTDTQYF. In DNA form, the CDR3 reads TGTGCCAGCAGAGTTGACAGGGGACCCACAGATACGCAGTATTTT. The entire variable domain, with the rest obtained from reference TRBV2 and TRBJ2-3, is as follows: EPEVTQTPSHQVTQMGQEVILRCVPISNHLYFYWYRQILGQKVEFLVSFYNNEISEKSEIFDDQFSVERPDGSNFTLKIRSTKLEDSAMYFCASRVDRGPTDTQYFGPGTRLTVL.

The chain employs TRBV5-1 and TRBJ1-1; 10 bases map to TRBD1. V gave up 4 bases and J gave up 7 bases; unmatched junction bases: 7. The CDR3 runs 14 residues. From germline, CDR1 is SGHRS and CDR2 YFSETQ. This CDR3 reads CASSATGGAGEAFF. DNA for the CDR3: TGCGCCAGCAGCGCGACAGGGGGCGCGGGTGAAGCTTTCTTT.

This chain links TRBV7-2 with TRBJ2-5; 12 positions match TRBD2. With 3 bases clipped from V and 2 bases from J, the junction kept 7 bases outside the gene matches. Germline V gene sequence: CDR1 SGHTA, CDR2 FQGNSA. The CDR3 has 17 amino acids. The CDR3 DNA follows: TGTGCCAGCAGCTTGTGGGGACTAGCGGGCGGACAAGAGACCCAGTACTTC. Translated, it gives CASSLWGLAGGQETQYF.

The rearrangement joins TRBV12-3 or TRBV12-4 to TRBJ1-3; D ambiguous. V lost 7 bases to trimming and J lost 4 bases, with 11 bases between them. The CDR3 covers 13 residues. The DNA for the CDR3 is TGTGCCAGCAAACCAGGAAACGGAAACACCATATATTTT. It is translated as CASKPGNGNTIYF.

This chain uses TRBV25-1 with TRBJ2-1; 14 bases are shared with TRBD2. The CDR3 contains 18 residues. The J segment lost 5 bases and the V segment lost 3 bases, leaving 9 bases of the junction unmatched. The germline gives CDR1 MGHDK, CDR2 SYGVNS. In DNA, the CDR3 is TGTGCCAGCAGTGAGCTTCCGGGGACTAGCGGGGGAAACAATGAGCAGTTCTTC. Translating it yields CASSELPGTSGGNNEQFF. The variable domain in full, completed from reference TRBV25-1 and TRBJ2-1, reads EADIYQTPRYLVIGTGKKITLECSQTMGHDKMYWYQQDPGMELHLIHYSYGVNSTEKGDLSSESTVSRIRTEHFPLTLESARPSHTSQYLCASSELPGTSGGNNEQFFGPGTRLTVL.

This chain joins TRBV6-1 and TRBJ2-7; no firm D call. This CDR3 comprises 13 residues. V was clipped by 1 base and J by 3 bases, with 7 bases between them. Germline V gene data show CDR1 as MNHNS and CDR2 as SASEGT. The DNA of the CDR3 is TGTGCCAGCAGTGAAGTACCCAGCTACGAGCAGTACTTC. Translating gives CASSEVPSYEQYF.

The chain recombines TRBV7-8 with TRBJ2-3, with TRBD2 identical over 7 bases. The CDR3 covers 16 residues. The germline V gene has CDR1 SGHVS and CDR2 FQNEAQ. Losses at the gene ends were 9 bases for V and 0 bases for J; bases not matched to a gene: 12. CDR3 sequence (DNA): TGTGCCAGTTACGGATATGAGCGGGGAAGCACAGATACGCAGTATTTT. It codes for CASYGYERGSTDTQYF.

V gene TRBV5-4 combines with J gene TRBJ2-7; tentative D call: TRBD1 (6 bases). CDR1 is SGHNT, CDR2 YYREEE, per germline (reference sequence). CDR3 length equals 16 residues. V lost 0 bases, J lost 3 bases, and 16 bases lay in between. Here the CDR3 DNA reads TGTGCCAGCAGCTTGGGGGGCGGAACAGGGAGCTACGAGCAGTACTTC. This sequence encodes CASSLGGGTGSYEQYF. The variable domain in full, with the rest retrieved from reference TRBV5-4 and TRBJ2-7, is ETGVTQSPTHLIKTRGQQVTLRCSSQSGHNTVSWYQQALGQGPQFIFQYYREEENGRGNFPPRFSGLQFPNYSSELNVNALELDDSALYLCASSLGGGTGSYEQYFGPGTRLTVT.

The chain combines TRBV6-2 or TRBV6-3 with TRBJ2-2; a weak D match, TRBD1 (6 bases). The V gene's germline CDR1 is MNHEY and CDR2 SVGEGT. Trimming shortened V by 4 bases and J by 4 bases, and 19 bases separated the two germline ends. CDR3 length equals 17 residues. CDR3 sequence (DNA): TGTGCCAGCAGTTTGCCCAGGTTGAGGGGGTCCACCGGGGAGCTGTTTTTT. This encodes CASSLPRLRGSTGELFF.

The chain carries TRBV7-2 and TRBJ2-7, with 8 bases matching TRBD2. Germline V gene lookup returns CDR1 SGHTA and CDR2 FQGNSA. The V segment lost 1 base and the J segment 3 bases; nucleotides outside the gene matches: 8. The CDR3 spans 16 residues. The DNA of the CDR3 is TGTGCCAGCAGCTTAGAGGGCGAGCGGGGGTTCTACGAGCAGTACTTC. It is translated as CASSLEGERGFYEQYF.

V and J are TRBV5-1 and TRBJ2-1, with TRBD2 matching 8 bases. The V and J ends lost 5 bases and 8 bases, in that order; junction bases with no gene match: 3. There are 12 residues in the CDR3. CDR1 and CDR2 from the germline V gene are SGHRS and YFSETQ. CDR3 bases: TGCGCCAGCAGGCAGACTAGCGATGAGCAGTTCTTC. It encodes CASRQTSDEQFF.

The chain joins TRBV9 to TRBJ2-4; perhaps TRBD2 as D (5 bases). The CDR3 consists of 15 residues. CDR1 is SGDLS, CDR2 YYNGEE, per germline. Between the trimmed V and J ends, which lost 5 bases and 3 bases, there was a span of 15 bases. The CDR3 DNA reads TGTGCCAGCAGTCCCCGAGGGCCGGACAAAAACATTCAGTACTTC. It yields the protein CASSPRGPDKNIQYF.

This clone was seen only once. The chain is built from TRBV5-1 and TRBJ1-4, with D unresolved. V lost 2 bases and J 4 bases, leaving 9 bases between the germline ends. Per the germline V gene, CDR1 is SGHRS and CDR2 is YFSETQ. The CDR3 has 14 amino acids. The CDR3 DNA reads TGCGCCAGCAGCTTAACCGGGTTTAATGAAAAACTGTTTTTT. It specifies CASSLTGFNEKLFF.

This chain connects TRBV5-1 to TRBJ2-1; 9 positions agree with TRBD2. This CDR3 comprises 15 residues. Germline loops: CDR1 SGHRS, CDR2 YFSETQ. After removal of 4 bases from V and 3 bases from J, the junction contained 5 bases not matched to a gene. Here the CDR3 DNA reads TGCGCCAGCAGCAATCTAGCGGGGAACTACAATGAGCAGTTCTTC. This gives the protein CASSNLAGNYNEQFF.

This chain uses TRBV28 with TRBJ2-5; D is perhaps TRBD1 (5 bases). Germline CDR1 and CDR2: MDHEN and SYDVKM. CDR3 length: 13 amino acids. V was shortened by 8 bases and J by 2 bases, with 12 bases between the two germline ends. DNA of the CDR3: TGTGCCAGCTCAGGGCAGGTACAAGAGACCCAGTACTTC. Its protein is CASSGQVQETQYF.

This chain joins TRBV3-1 (or the pseudogene TRBV3-2) and TRBJ2-5; D call uncertain. The CDR3 length is 13 residues. The germline V and J ends were trimmed by 4 bases and 2 bases, with 8 bases remaining between them. Germline CDR1 LGHDT, CDR2 YNNKEL (reference sequence). CDR3 DNA: TGTGCCAGCAGCCTCTATATGCAAGAGACCCAGTACTTC. This sequence encodes CASSLYMQETQYF.

V and J are TRBV21-1 and TRBJ2-2; the table gives TRBD1 as D, unverified against the DNA. TRBV21-1 is given as a pseudogene. The CDR3 has 16 residues. CDR3 in DNA: TGTGCCAGCAGCAAATTTTTAGGGGGCAGCACCGGGGAGCTGTTTTTT. As protein: CASSKFLGGSTGELFF.

This sequence joins TRBV27 and TRBJ1-2; D ambiguous. Germline assignment: CDR1 MNHEY and CDR2 SMNVEV (reference sequence). CDR3 length: 13 amino acids. V was clipped by 6 bases and J by 7 bases, with 15 bases between them. This CDR3 reads CASRVGFAGGYTF. The CDR3 DNA sequence: TGTGCCAGCAGGGTGGGCTTCGCGGGTGGCTACACCTTC.

The genes are TRBV28 and TRBJ1-4; 9 positions match TRBD1. CDR1 and CDR2 from the germline V gene are MDHEN and SYDVKM. V dropped 5 bases and J dropped 8; count of bases not matched to a gene: 9. This CDR3 contains 15 residues. The CDR3 region has the DNA TGTGCCAGCAGTCTCCGGACAGGGGCTGGGGAAAAACTGTTTTTT. Amino acids: CASSLRTGAGEKLFF. The full variable domain, its missing parts supplied by reference TRBV28 and TRBJ1-4, is DVKVTQSSRYLVKRTGEKVFLECVQDMDHENMFWYRQDPGLGLRLIYFSYDVKMKEKGDIPEGYSVSREKKERFSLILESASTNQTSMYLCASSLRTGAGEKLFFGSGTQLSVL.

The V gene is TRBV11-2, the J gene TRBJ2-7; a possible D gene is TRBD1 (6 bases). CDR1 and CDR2 (germline): SGHAT, FQNNGV. This CDR3 region has 12 residues. Trimming took 5 bases from V and 6 from J, leaving 11 bases between them. The CDR3 coding sequence is TGTGCCAGCAGCGTACAGGGTTTCGAGCAGTACTTC. Its protein is CASSVQGFEQYF.

This clone turned up a few times. The rearrangement links TRBV4-1 to TRBJ2-3; 11 nucleotides agree with TRBD2. The length of the CDR3 is 17 residues. The germline gives CDR1 MGHRA, CDR2 YSYEKL. V shed 1 base, J shed 5 bases, and the junction held 8 bases outside the gene matches. The CDR3 coding sequence is TGCGCCAGCAGCCAAGTGCTGGCTAGCGGGGGGCAAGATACGCAGTATTTT. Encoded protein: CASSQVLASGGQDTQYF.

J is TRBJ1-1 and V is TRBV11-2, with 7 positions matching TRBD1. This CDR3 spans 14 amino acids. Per the germline V gene, CDR1 is SGHAT and CDR2 is FQNNGV. Unmatched junction bases numbered 3, after V lost 3 bases and J lost 2 bases. CDR3 sequence: CASSFDRVNTEAFF. CDR3 nucleotide sequence: TGTGCCAGCAGCTTTGACAGGGTCAACACTGAAGCTTTCTTT.

The J gene is TRBJ2-7, the V gene TRBV4-1; D might be TRBD1 (5 bases). The CDR3 has 19 amino acids. From germline, CDR1 is MGHRA and CDR2 YSYEKL. The ends were cut back, 0 bases at V and 7 bases at J, with 28 bases in the middle. CDR3 amino acids: CASSQEGVMVADPLGEQYF. CDR3 DNA sequence: TGCGCCAGCAGCCAAGAAGGGGTTATGGTGGCAGACCCCCTGGGAGAGCAGTACTTC.

The V and J genes are TRBV9 and TRBJ1-1; weak D call: TRBD1 (6 bases). The CDR3 contains 15 residues. Trimming left V 3 bases short and J 0 bases short, with 12 bases between. Germline CDR1 is SGDLS and CDR2 is YYNGEE. The CDR3, as DNA: TGTGCCAGCAGCGCGGGACACTTCATGAACACTGAAGCTTTCTTT. This gives the protein CASSAGHFMNTEAFF. Combining the CDR3 with reference TRBV9 and TRBJ1-1 gives the whole variable domain DSGVTQTPKHLITATGQRVTLRCSPRSGDLSVYWYQQSLDQGLQFLIQYYNGEERAKGNILERFSAQQFPDLHSELNLSSLELGDSALYFCASSAGHFMNTEAFFGQGTRLTVV.

CDR3 coding DNA: TGTGCCAGCAGCGTAGGACCGGGCTCTGGAAACACCATATATTTT. Translation gives CASSVGPGSGNTIYF. The chain has TRBV9 and TRBJ1-3; no definite D call. Trimming left V 0 bases short and J 0 bases short, with 7 bases between. The CDR3 is made up of 15 amino acids. CDR1 is SGDLS and CDR2 is YYNGEE in the germline V gene.

The chain links TRBV27 to TRBJ2-6, with TRBD1 identical over 7 bases. J was trimmed by 2 bases and V by 5 bases; bases with no gene match: 3. Germline loops: CDR1 MNHEY, CDR2 SMNVEV (reference sequence). CDR3 length: 15 residues. This CDR3 is CASSPGQAGANVLTF. In DNA, the CDR3 is TGTGCCAGCAGTCCAGGACAGGCTGGGGCCAACGTCCTGACTTTC.

The chain couples TRBV7-9 to TRBJ2-7; 8 positions match TRBD1. Germline V gene lookup returns CDR1 SEHNR and CDR2 FQNEAQ (reference sequence). The length of the CDR3 is 13 residues. V was clipped by 1 base and J by 9 bases; unmatched bases: 5. CDR3: CASSLEQGERQYF. CDR3 coding DNA: TGTGCCAGCAGCTTAGAACAGGGGGAACGGCAGTACTTC.